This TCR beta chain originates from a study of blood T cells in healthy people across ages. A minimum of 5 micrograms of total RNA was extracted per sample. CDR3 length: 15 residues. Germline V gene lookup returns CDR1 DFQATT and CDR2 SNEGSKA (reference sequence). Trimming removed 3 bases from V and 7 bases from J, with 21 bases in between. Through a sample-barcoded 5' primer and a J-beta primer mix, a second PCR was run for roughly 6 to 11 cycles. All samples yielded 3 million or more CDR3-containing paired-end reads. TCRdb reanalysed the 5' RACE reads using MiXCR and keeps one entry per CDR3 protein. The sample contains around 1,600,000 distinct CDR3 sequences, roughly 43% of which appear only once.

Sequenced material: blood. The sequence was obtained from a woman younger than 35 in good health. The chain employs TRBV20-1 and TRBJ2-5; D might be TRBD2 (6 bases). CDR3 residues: CSASSRDSSFGTQYF. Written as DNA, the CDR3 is TGCAGTGCTAGTAGCCGGGACTCCTCTTTTGGGACCCAGTACTTC.